A selection of T cell receptor beta chains follows, all from one sample in a study of technical replicates of blood from a handful of donors. Clones were sequenced by immunoSEQ multiplex PCR, and TCRdb holds only the in-frame ones, with some missing. The data show about 84,000 clones, 95% to 98% seen once. The sequenced sample consisted of T cells isolated from PBMCs. These receptors were taken from a human donor in good health. The CDR3 runs from the conserved cysteine through the conserved F or W. D genes are given only for firm matches. Some rows have no size entry. The others give once, few or many, or a class for an expanded clone.

d_call j_call clone_size v_call cdr3_nt cdr3_aa
- TRBJ2-1 - TRBV9 TGTGCCAGCAGCGTAGGAGGGGGGGCTGAGCAGTTCTTC CASSVGGGAEQFF
TRBD1 TRBJ1-2 - TRBV18 TGTGCCAGCTCACCAGCCGGGACAGGGACTAACTATGGCTACACCTTC CASSPAGTGTNYGYTF
- TRBJ2-1 - TRBV9 TGTGCCAGCAGGGCCTGGCGGGGTCCCTACAATGAGCAGTTCTTC CASRAWRGPYNEQFF
- TRBJ1-1 once TRBV7-2 TGTGCCAGCAGCACCAGGGTAAGGGCTGAAGCTTTCTTT CASSTRVRAEAFF
TRBD2 TRBJ2-5 - TRBV7-3 TGTGCCAGCAGCTTAAGCGGGGGGGCCATAGAGACCCAGTACTTC CASSLSGGAIETQYF
- TRBJ1-3 - TRBV28 TGTGCCAGCAGCCCACCTGGGACATTGGCGAACACCATATATTTT CASSPPGTLANTIYF
- TRBJ2-7 - TRBV10-1 TGCGCCAGCAGTTCCGGAGGGTCCGAGCAGTACTTC CASSSGGSEQYF
- TRBJ1-2 - TRBV5-5 TGTGCCAGCAGCTGGGAGGGGGATGGCTACACCTTC CASSWEGDGYTF
TRBD2 TRBJ2-7 once TRBV5-1 TGCGCCAGCAGCTTCTTAACGGGGGGTTCCTACGAGCAGTACTTC CASSFLTGGSYEQYF
TRBD1 TRBJ2-5 - TRBV2 TGTGCCAGCGGAGAGGGACAGTTAGAGACCCAGTACTTC CASGEGQLETQYF
- TRBJ2-1 - TRBV11-2 TGTGCCAGCAGCCCTCGAAGGGGTAGCTCCTACAATGAGCAGTTCTTC CASSPRRGSSYNEQFF
- TRBJ2-3 - TRBV6-1 TGTGCCAGCAGTGTCAGGGCAGATACGCAGTATTTT CASSVRADTQYF
TRBD2 TRBJ2-1 - TRBV18 TGTGCCAGCCGAACTAGCGGGGGGTACAATGAGCAGTTCTTC CASRTSGGYNEQFF
TRBD1 TRBJ1-5 - TRBV15 TGTGCCACCAGCAGAGATGGACAGGGACGCCAGCCCCAGCATTTT CATSRDGQGRQPQHF
TRBD1 TRBJ1-2 - TRBV7-9 TGTGCCAGCAGACAGGGGGGTACCTATGGCTACACCTTC CASRQGGTYGYTF
- TRBJ1-1 - TRBV14 TGTGCCAGCAGCCAAGTCTCGGTCAGAGGCACTGAAGCTTTCTTT CASSQVSVRGTEAFF
- TRBJ2-5 - TRBV9 TGTGCCAGCAGCTCCCGGGAGCGGGTGGAAGAGACCCAGTACTTC CASSSRERVEETQYF
TRBD1 TRBJ1-2 - TRBV19 TGTGCCAGTAGCACTCCCCTGGACAGGGGGTTCTTCTATGGCTACACCTTC CASSTPLDRGFFYGYTF
TRBD2 TRBJ2-3 - TRBV6-5 TGTGCCAGCAGCGAGACTAGCGGGCTCCCAGATACGCAGTATTTT CASSETSGLPDTQYF
TRBD1 TRBJ1-1 - TRBV11-2 TGTGCCAGCAGCGCGACAGGGGGAAACACTGAAGCTTTCTTT CASSATGGNTEAFF
- TRBJ2-7 - TRBV2 TGTGCCAGCAGCGACACTCCCTACGAGCAGTACTTC CASSDTPYEQYF
TRBD1 TRBJ2-1 - TRBV6-4 TGTGCCAGCAGTGACGGGACAGGGGGCAATGAGCAGTTCTTC CASSDGTGGNEQFF
- TRBJ2-3 - TRBV5-5 TGTGCCAGCAGCTTGGGACACCTTATCGGAGATACGCAGTATTTT CASSLGHLIGDTQYF
- TRBJ2-3 - TRBV30 TGTGCCTGGAGTCCCTCGGGGGATACGCAGTATTTT CAWSPSGDTQYF
- TRBJ2-3 - TRBV19 TGTGCCAGTAGTATTGACTGGACAGATACGCAGTATTTT CASSIDWTDTQYF
TRBD1 TRBJ1-1 once TRBV5-1 TGCGCCAGCAGCCCTGACAGGGCAAACACTGAAGCTTTCTTT CASSPDRANTEAFF
TRBD1 TRBJ2-7 - TRBV2 TGTGCCAGCAGGACGACAGGGCAGACGGACCAAAACGAGCAGTACTTC CASRTTGQTDQNEQYF
- TRBJ2-2 - TRBV4-1 TGCGCCAGCAGCCCACTCAGGAGGACTAACACCGGGGAGCTGTTTTTT CASSPLRRTNTGELFF
- TRBJ2-4 - TRBV30 TGTGCCTGGAGTAGAGGGAGCCTCTTTAAAAACATTCAGTACTTC CAWSRGSLFKNIQYF
- TRBJ1-5 - TRBV4-1 TGCGCCAGCAGCCAATTATACATTAGCAATCAGCCCCAGCATTTT CASSQLYISNQPQHF